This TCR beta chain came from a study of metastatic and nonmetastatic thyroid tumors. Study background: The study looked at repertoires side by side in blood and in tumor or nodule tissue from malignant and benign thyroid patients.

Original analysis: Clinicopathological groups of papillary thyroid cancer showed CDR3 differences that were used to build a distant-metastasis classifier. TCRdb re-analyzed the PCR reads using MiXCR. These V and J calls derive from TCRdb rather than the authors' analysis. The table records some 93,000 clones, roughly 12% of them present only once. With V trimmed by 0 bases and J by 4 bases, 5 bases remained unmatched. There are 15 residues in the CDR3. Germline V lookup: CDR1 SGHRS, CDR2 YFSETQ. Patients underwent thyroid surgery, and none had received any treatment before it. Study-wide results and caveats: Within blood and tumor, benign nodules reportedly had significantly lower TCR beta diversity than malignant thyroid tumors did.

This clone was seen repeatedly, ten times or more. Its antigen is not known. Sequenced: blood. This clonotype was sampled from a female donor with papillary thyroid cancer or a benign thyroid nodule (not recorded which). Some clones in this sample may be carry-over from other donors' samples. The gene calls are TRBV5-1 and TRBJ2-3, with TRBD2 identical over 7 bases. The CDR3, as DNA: TGCGCCAGCAGCTTGGGGTCTAGCGGCGCAGATACGCAGTATTTT. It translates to CASSLGSSGADTQYF. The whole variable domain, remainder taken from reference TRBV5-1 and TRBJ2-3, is KAGVTQTPRYLIKTRGQQVTLSCSPISGHRSVSWYQQTPGQGLQFLFEYFSETQRNKGNFPGRFSGRQFSNSRSEMNVSTLELGDSALYLCASSLGSSGADTQYFGPGTRLTVL.